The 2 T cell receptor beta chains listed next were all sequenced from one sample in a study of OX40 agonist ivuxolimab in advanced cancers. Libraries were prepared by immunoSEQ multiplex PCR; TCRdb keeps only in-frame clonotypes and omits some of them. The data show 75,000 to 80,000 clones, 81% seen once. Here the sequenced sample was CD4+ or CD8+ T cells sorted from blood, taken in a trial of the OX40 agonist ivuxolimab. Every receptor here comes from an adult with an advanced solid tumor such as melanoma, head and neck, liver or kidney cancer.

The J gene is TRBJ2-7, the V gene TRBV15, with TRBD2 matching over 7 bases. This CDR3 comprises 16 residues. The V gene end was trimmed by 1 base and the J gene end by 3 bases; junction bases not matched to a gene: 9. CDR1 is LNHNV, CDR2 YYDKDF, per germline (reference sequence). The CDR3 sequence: CATSRALAASHYEQYF. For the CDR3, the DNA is TGTGCCACCAGCAGAGCTCTAGCGGCCTCACACTACGAGCAGTACTTC.

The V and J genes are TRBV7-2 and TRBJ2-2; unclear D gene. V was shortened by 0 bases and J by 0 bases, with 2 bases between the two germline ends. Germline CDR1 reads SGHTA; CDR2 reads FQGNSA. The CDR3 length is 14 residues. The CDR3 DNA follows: TGTGCCAGCAGCTTAGCGGCGAACACCGGGGAGCTGTTTTTT. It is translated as CASSLAANTGELFF.